The 7 T cell receptor beta chains below were found in one sample sequenced in a study of blood T cell repertoires in COVID-19 (dated by TCRdb to the early 2020s). Receptors were amplified or captured by the immunoSEQ multiplex PCR assay. Not all clones reach the TCRdb copy of this immuneACCESS table, which keeps in-frame sequences only. Checked studies attribute under half of the gap to unresolved V genes and leave the rest unexplained. This sample comprises about 220,000 clones, 80% to 90% of them detected only once. The ten largest clones capture about 4% of the sample. Sequences were obtained from PBMCs or T cells enriched from blood (not recorded which). The receptor set was obtained from a woman aged 40 to 55 with acute COVID-19.

V usage is TRBV5-8 and J usage is TRBJ1-4; D gene uncertain. V lost 1 base and J lost 4, with 8 bases in between. The CDR3 extends over 14 amino acids. Germline V gene data show CDR1 as SGHTS and CDR2 as YDEGEE. CDR3: CASSLLSGNEKLFF. CDR3 in DNA: TGTGCCAGCAGCTTGTTGTCGGGTAATGAAAAACTGTTTTTT.

The sample holds a few counts of this clone. The gene calls are TRBV3-1 (or the pseudogene TRBV3-2) and TRBJ1-3; D gene uncertain. CDR3 length: 13 residues. Trimming took 2 bases from V and 15 from J, leaving 17 bases between them. Per the germline V gene, CDR1 is LGHDT and CDR2 is YNNKEL (reference sequence). The CDR3 bases are TGTGCCAGCAGCCAATCGGTTGCGAGTCTTCAATATTTT. Translation gives CASSQSVASLQYF.

The chain employs TRBV9 and TRBJ2-1; TRBD2 aligns across 13 bases. With 4 bases clipped from V and 8 bases from J, the junction kept 6 bases outside the gene matches. This CDR3 spans 15 amino acids. Germline V gives CDR1 SGDLS, CDR2 YYNGEE. In DNA, the CDR3 is TGTGCCAGCAGCCACGGGACTAGCGGGGACCATGAGCAGTTCTTC. Its protein is CASSHGTSGDHEQFF.

The chain joins TRBV7-8 to TRBJ2-3; the D gene is possibly TRBD2 (6 bases). The CDR3 has 14 residues. The V end was cut by 1 base, the J end by 7 bases, with 12 bases between. Germline CDR1 is SGHVS and CDR2 is FQNEAQ. CDR3 residues: CASSLGGGGNTQYF. CDR3 nucleotide sequence: TGTGCCAGCAGCTTAGGAGGTGGAGGGAATACGCAGTATTTT.

This chain links TRBV3-1 (or the pseudogene TRBV3-2) with TRBJ1-1, with TRBD1 as a possible D gene (6 bases). The CDR3 length is 15 residues. V was cut by 6 bases and J by 2 bases, with 16 bases left in between. Germline V gene data show CDR1 as LGHDT and CDR2 as YNNKEL (reference sequence). Here the CDR3 reads CASRPDAQGNTEAFF. The CDR3 DNA follows: TGTGCCAGCAGGCCGGACGCACAGGGAAACACTGAAGCTTTCTTT.

V is TRBV21-1 and J is TRBJ2-5; the DNA was not used to check the table's D call, TRBD2. TRBV21-1 is a pseudogene segment. This CDR3 has 15 amino acids. The DNA of the CDR3 is TGTGCCAGCAGCAAAGGACGGGGGGGCCAAGAGACCCAGTACTTC. Translating it yields CASSKGRGGQETQYF.

This clone has only one observation. The chain is built from TRBV27 and TRBJ2-7; tentatively, D is TRBD1 (6 bases). Germline CDR1 is MNHEY and CDR2 is SMNVEV (reference sequence). Trimming removed 4 bases from V and 5 bases from J, with 18 bases in between. There are 15 residues in the CDR3. The CDR3 DNA follows: TGTGCCAGCAGTTCGCGCCCAGGGGCCGATAACGAGCAGTACTTC. Protein product: CASSSRPGADNEQYF.